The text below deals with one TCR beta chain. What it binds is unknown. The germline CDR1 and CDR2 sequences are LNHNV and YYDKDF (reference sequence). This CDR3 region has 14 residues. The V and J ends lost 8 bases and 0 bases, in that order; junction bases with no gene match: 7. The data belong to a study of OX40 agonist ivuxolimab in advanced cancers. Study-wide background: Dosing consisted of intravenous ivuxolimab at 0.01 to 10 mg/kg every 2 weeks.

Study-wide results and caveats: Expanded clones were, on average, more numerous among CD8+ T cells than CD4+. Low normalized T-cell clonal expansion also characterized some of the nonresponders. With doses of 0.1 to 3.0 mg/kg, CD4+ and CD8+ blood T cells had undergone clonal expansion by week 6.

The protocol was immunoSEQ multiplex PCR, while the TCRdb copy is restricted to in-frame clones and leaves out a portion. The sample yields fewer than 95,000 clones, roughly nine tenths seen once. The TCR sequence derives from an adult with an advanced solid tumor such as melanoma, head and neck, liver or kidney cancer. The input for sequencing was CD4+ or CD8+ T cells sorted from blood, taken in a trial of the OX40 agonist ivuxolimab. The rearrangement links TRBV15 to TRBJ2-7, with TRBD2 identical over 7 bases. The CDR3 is CATGGAGSSYEQYF. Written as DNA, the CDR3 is TGTGCCACCGGGGGAGCGGGGAGCTCCTACGAGCAGTACTTC.